The 9 T cell receptor beta chains in this list originate from one sample, sequenced in a study of T-cell reconstitution after alpha-beta-depleted transplantation in children. Unique molecular identifiers were incorporated during preparation of the TCRbeta library. TCRdb re-derived calls from the PCR reads in MiXCR, one entry per CDR3 protein. The data contain about 580,000 distinct CDR3 sequences, 20% to 30% of them singletons. The sequencing used PBMCs, collected before TCRalphabeta/CD19-depleted stem cell transplant. The receptor source for this set is a boy younger than two with Wiskott-Aldrich syndrome, due to receive a stem cell transplant.

This clonotype appeared a few times. This sequence joins TRBV20-1 and TRBJ2-1; TRBD2 might be the D (6 bases). Trimming shortened V by 1 base and J by 4 bases, and 17 bases separated the two germline ends. CDR1 DFQATT and CDR2 SNEGSKA come from the germline V gene (reference sequence). The CDR3 extends over 16 amino acids. The CDR3, as DNA: TGCAGTGCTAGAGTTGGGGGGTCTCAAGGATACAATGAGCAGTTCTTC. This translates into CSARVGGSQGYNEQFF.

The chain uses TRBV7-9 and TRBJ2-5; D is tentatively TRBD1 or TRBD2 (5 bases each). The CDR3 is 15 residues long. Germline CDR1 and CDR2: SEHNR and FQNEAQ (reference sequence). Deletions cut 2 bases from V and 5 bases from J, with 15 bases between. CDR3 residues: CASSLREGSGETQYF. The CDR3 DNA sequence: TGTGCCAGCAGCTTACGAGAGGGGTCGGGGGAGACCCAGTACTTC.

This sequence joins TRBV2 and TRBJ2-3, with TRBD2 matching 10 bases. CDR3 size: 15 residues. Germline lookup yields CDR1 SNHLY and CDR2 FYNNEI. The junction had 5 bases not matched to a gene; V was cut back by 5 bases and J by 3 bases. CDR3 region: CASSPQTSGTDTQYF. The CDR3 coding sequence is TGTGCCAGCAGTCCCCAGACTAGCGGGACAGATACGCAGTATTTT.

The genes are TRBV12-3 or TRBV12-4 and TRBJ2-5; 7 bases line up with TRBD2. The CDR3 totals 14 residues. The ends lost 3 bases at V and 2 bases at J; junction bases unmatched: 3. CDR3 residues: CASSFASGQETQYF. CDR3 bases: TGTGCCAGCAGTTTCGCTAGCGGTCAAGAGACCCAGTACTTC.

This clonotype was observed a handful of times. The genes are TRBV20-1 and TRBJ1-5; 7 nucleotides agree with TRBD1. The CDR3 runs 15 residues. The trim removed 4 bases at V and 0 bases at J, leaving 6 bases unmatched. Germline V CDR1 and CDR2: DFQATT, SNEGSKA (reference sequence). For the CDR3, the DNA is TGCAGTGCTAAGCCGGGACAGTATAGCAATCAGCCCCAGCATTTT. Translated: CSAKPGQYSNQPQHF.

This clonotype was counted a few times. V and J are TRBV20-1 and TRBJ2-7; TRBD1 is a possible D gene (6 bases). Looked up from germline, CDR1 is DFQATT and CDR2 is SNEGSKA (reference sequence). V dropped 4 bases and J dropped 1 base, with 14 bases sitting between them. There are 14 residues in the CDR3. CDR3 loop: CSAKDRQASYEQYF. The CDR3 region has the DNA TGCAGTGCTAAAGATAGACAGGCATCCTACGAGCAGTACTTC.

The rearrangement links TRBV7-9 to TRBJ2-2; 8 positions match TRBD2. Germline CDR1 and CDR2: SEHNR and FQNEAQ (reference sequence). The CDR3 sequence is 16 residues long. Unmatched junction bases numbered 9, after V lost 5 bases and J lost 4 bases. The CDR3 loop is CASSHPGLAFTGELFF. As DNA, the CDR3 is TGTGCCAGCAGCCACCCCGGACTAGCATTCACCGGGGAGCTGTTTTTT. The full variable domain, completed using reference TRBV7-9 and TRBJ2-2, is DTGVSQNPRHKITKRGQNVTFRCDPISEHNRLYWYRQTLGQGPEFLTYFQNEAQLEKSRLLSDRFSAERPKGSFSTLEIQRTEQGDSAMYLCASSHPGLAFTGELFFGEGSRLTVL.

This clonotype showed up just a few times. This sequence joins TRBV20-1 and TRBJ1-2; no clear D gene. This CDR3 spans 13 amino acids. Between the trimmed V and J ends, which lost 2 bases and 4 bases, there was a span of 11 bases. Germline assignment: CDR1 DFQATT and CDR2 SNEGSKA (reference sequence). The chain's CDR3 is CSARKGESYGYTF. Here the CDR3 DNA reads TGCAGTGCTAGAAAGGGTGAGAGCTATGGCTACACCTTC.

The chain employs TRBV5-1 and TRBJ2-1; D is uncertain. This CDR3 contains 15 residues. Per the germline V gene, CDR1 is SGHRS and CDR2 is YFSETQ. V was pared by 0 bases and J by 2 bases, with 9 bases between. Here the CDR3 reads CASSLEGRPYNEQFF. The CDR3 nucleotides read TGCGCCAGCAGCTTGGAGGGCCGCCCCTACAATGAGCAGTTCTTC.